A single sample is the source of the 29 T cell receptor beta chains below, sequenced in a study of regulatory T cells in long-lasting Graves disease. Researchers made TCR beta libraries by using iRepertoire HTBI primers and running Arm-PCR on CDR3 regions. MiXCR was run by TCRdb on the multiplex PCR reads, yielding one entry per CDR3 protein. The profile covers approximately 300,000 distinct CDR3 sequences, with 15% to 20% appearing a single time and more than 30% taken by the ten largest. The time point was: newly diagnosed GD, antithyroid drugs for less than 3 months. Following extraction of RNA from PBMCs, that RNA was used to make the TCR library. The source material was peripheral blood mononuclear cells (PBMCs), sampled at new diagnosis, from a patient treated with antithyroid drugs. The source is a female donor with Graves disease.

This clonotype was found many times. The chain couples TRBV7-9 to TRBJ2-5, with D possibly TRBD1 on 6 matching bases. The ends were cut back, 5 bases at V and 2 bases at J, with 12 bases in the middle. The CDR3 consists of 14 residues. CDR1 and CDR2 (germline): SEHNR, FQNEAQ (reference sequence). CDR3 DNA sequence: TGTGCCAGCAGCCCGTGGACAGATCAAGAGACCCAGTACTTC. It translates to CASSPWTDQETQYF. Full variable domain (missing parts from reference TRBV7-9 and TRBJ2-5): DTGVSQNPRHKITKRGQNVTFRCDPISEHNRLYWYRQTLGQGPEFLTYFQNEAQLEKSRLLSDRFSAERPKGSFSTLEIQRTEQGDSAMYLCASSPWTDQETQYFGPGTRLLVL.

In regard to this clonotype: This likely came from a read error, as a far larger clone is one base away. The chain recombines TRBV6-2 or TRBV6-3 with TRBJ2-7; TRBD1 matches at 9 bases. After removal of 4 bases from V and 0 bases from J, the junction contained 1 base not matched to a gene. Germline V lookup: CDR1 MNHEY, CDR2 SVGEGT. CDR3 size: 14 residues. CDR3 in amino acids: CASSSTGGSYEQYF. For the CDR3, the DNA is TGTGCCAGCAGTTCGACAGGGGGCTCCTACGAGCAGTACTTC.

As regards this clonotype: One base away lies a much larger clone, so this may be a sequencing read error. The rearrangement uses TRBV12-3 or TRBV12-4 and TRBJ1-4; D unclear. Trimming cost V 5 bases and J 0 bases, with 7 bases left between them. The CDR3 has 14 residues. The CDR3 region has the DNA TGTGCCAGCAGTGGGTCTTCAACTAATGAAAAACTGTTTTTT. This codes for CASSGSSTNEKLFF.

There are many counts of this clonotype. This chain uses TRBV29-1 with TRBJ1-2; a possible D gene is TRBD1 (6 bases). The germline V gene encodes CDR1 SQVTM and CDR2 ANQGSEA. The CDR3 is 13 residues long. Trimming took off 3 bases at V and 4 bases at J, with 12 bases between the two ends. In DNA, the CDR3 is TGCAGCGTTGATGGCAGGGGATCCTATGGCTACACCTTC. Protein: CSVDGRGSYGYTF.

This clonotype was found many times. The V and J genes are TRBV2 and TRBJ1-1; D is possibly TRBD1 (5 bases). CDR1 and CDR2 from the germline V gene are SNHLY and FYNNEI. This CDR3 is built from 14 residues. The V end was cut by 7 bases, the J end by 4 bases, with 16 bases between. CDR3 region: CASIRRTSGTEAFF. The CDR3 region has the DNA TGTGCCAGCATAAGGAGGACAAGTGGCACTGAAGCTTTCTTT.

This clonotype was seen ten or more times. J is TRBJ1-3 and V is TRBV7-2; D remains unclear. The CDR3 sequence is 14 residues long. Per the germline V gene, CDR1 is SGHTA and CDR2 is FQGNSA. Deletions cut 4 bases from V and 8 bases from J, with 15 bases between. This CDR3 is CASSSLGTQDTIYF. CDR3 nucleotide sequence: TGTGCCAGCAGCTCTCTTGGCACCCAGGACACCATATATTTT.

With respect to this clonotype: This clone may be a read error of a much larger clone one base away. This chain links TRBV6-2 or TRBV6-3 with TRBJ2-7; the match to TRBD2 covers 14 bases. Germline V gives CDR1 MNHEY, CDR2 SVGEGT. V was clipped by 5 bases and J by 7 bases; unmatched bases: 16. This CDR3 has 18 amino acids. The CDR3 nucleotides are TGTGCCAGCAGTCCTCAGGGACTAGCGGGAGTTTCGGGCAATGAGCAGTACTTC. Translating gives CASSPQGLAGVSGNEQYF.

A note on this clonotype: A single base is all that separates this from a far larger clone, so a read error is likely. The V and J genes are TRBV5-1 and TRBJ2-1; the D gene could be TRBD1 or TRBD2 (6 bases each). The DNA end is more similar to TRBJ2-5, so the J call may be wrong. CDR1 SGHRS and CDR2 YFSETQ come from the germline V gene. The length of the CDR3 is 17 residues. CDR3 nucleotide sequence: TGTGCCAGCAGCTTGGCTCCGACGGGGGCGGTGGGGAAGACCCAGTACTTC. Translation gives CASSLAPTGAVGKTQYF.

Ten or more counts support this clonotype. The genes are TRBV28 and TRBJ2-4; 7 bases line up with TRBD2. The CDR3 totals 15 residues. Germline V gives CDR1 MDHEN, CDR2 SYDVKM. V lost 5 bases and J lost 0; bases outside the gene matches: 4. CDR3 bases: TGTGCCAGCAGTCCAGCGGGACTAGCCAAAAACATTCAGTACTTC. It is translated as CASSPAGLAKNIQYF.

This clonotype was seen ten or more times. The chain has TRBV20-1 and TRBJ2-5, with TRBD1 identical over 8 bases. This CDR3 spans 13 amino acids. Per germline, CDR1 DFQATT and CDR2 SNEGSKA (reference sequence). The CDR3 region has the DNA TGCAGCCCCCTCCCAGGGGGCTCAGAGACCCAGTACTTC. It encodes CSPLPGGSETQYF.

This clonotype showed up just a few times. The gene calls are TRBV9 and TRBJ2-3; 8 bases line up with TRBD1. Germline-derived CDR1 and CDR2 are SGDLS and YYNGEE. V lost 3 bases to trimming and J lost 0 bases; unmatched junction nucleotides: 6. This CDR3 contains 16 residues. The CDR3 protein is CASSEGTGGSTDTQYF. CDR3 bases: TGTGCCAGCAGCGAGGGGACAGGTGGAAGCACAGATACGCAGTATTTT.

This clonotype was counted between two and nine times. The V and J genes are TRBV27 and TRBJ2-1, with a weak D call TRBD1 (5 bases). Trimming pared 0 bases from V and 4 bases from J, leaving 7 bases between. Germline CDR1 MNHEY, CDR2 SMNVEV (reference sequence). The CDR3 extends over 14 amino acids. The CDR3 loop reads CASSLSGVYNEQFF. In DNA, the CDR3 is TGTGCCAGCAGTTTATCAGGGGTGTACAATGAGCAGTTCTTC.

Remarks on this clonotype: A read error is possible here, since a much larger clone lies one base away. This chain connects TRBV30 to TRBJ2-2; TRBD1 matches 8 bases. V trimming: 6 bases; J trimming: 5 bases; junction bases outside the gene matches: 8. The CDR3 covers 14 residues. Looked up from germline, CDR1 is GTSNPN and CDR2 is SVGIG (reference sequence). This CDR3 reads CACPRTGSTGELFF. The CDR3 DNA sequence: TGTGCCTGTCCGAGGACAGGGTCGACCGGGGAGCTGTTTTTT.

This clonotype was seen only a few times. The chain combines TRBV2 with TRBJ2-7; D not certain. CDR1 is SNHLY and CDR2 is FYNNEI in the germline V gene. V lost 3 bases and J 1 base, leaving 13 bases between the germline ends. This CDR3 has 15 amino acids. CDR3 DNA sequence: TGTGCCAGCAGTGATACACCCCCGGAATCCTACGAGCAGTACTTC. Protein product: CASSDTPPESYEQYF.

This clonotype has at least ten counts. V gene TRBV20-1 combines with J gene TRBJ2-1, with 11 bases fitting TRBD2. This CDR3 comprises 15 residues. Per germline, CDR1 DFQATT and CDR2 SNEGSKA (reference sequence). The V segment lost 2 bases and the J segment 3 bases; nucleotides outside the gene matches: 3. The chain's CDR3 is CSARPGLAVYNEQFF. In DNA form, the CDR3 reads TGCAGTGCTAGACCGGGACTAGCGGTCTACAATGAGCAGTTCTTC.

At least ten counts were recorded for this clonotype. The chain has TRBV5-1 and TRBJ1-4; D remains unclear. Trimming took 4 bases from V and 1 from J, leaving 14 bases between them. The CDR3 runs to 16 residues. Germline V gene lookup returns CDR1 SGHRS and CDR2 YFSETQ. The chain's CDR3 is CASSPGSRVTNEKLFF. DNA of the CDR3: TGCGCCAGCAGCCCTGGGAGCCGGGTAACTAATGAAAAACTGTTTTTT.

Ten or more counts support this clonotype. The V and J genes are TRBV27 and TRBJ1-1; no firm D call. V was trimmed by 7 bases and J by 6 bases, leaving 24 bases between them. The CDR3 length is 16 residues. Looked up from germline, CDR1 is MNHEY and CDR2 is SMNVEV (reference sequence). In DNA form, the CDR3 reads TGTGCCAGCATGAGAACGTACTTTGGAGATACGGCTGAAGCTTTCTTT. Protein: CASMRTYFGDTAEAFF.

The rearrangement joins TRBV27 to TRBJ2-7; 10 bases map to TRBD1. Germline V gene data show CDR1 as MNHEY and CDR2 as SMNVEV (reference sequence). Trimming cost V 7 bases and J 2 bases; bases outside gene matches: 5. CDR3 size: 14 residues. In DNA form, the CDR3 reads TGTGCCAGCACCCACGGGACAGGGGCCTACGAGCAGTACTTC. It codes for CASTHGTGAYEQYF.

This clonotype was seen repeatedly, ten times or more. This rearrangement joins TRBV5-1 to TRBJ2-1; D unresolved. V was pared by 3 bases and J by 5 bases, with 15 bases between. CDR3 length: 15 amino acids. CDR1 SGHRS and CDR2 YFSETQ come from the germline V gene. The CDR3 coding sequence is TGCGCCAGCAGCTACCATGGGCCGTTCGACAATGAGCAGTTCTTC. Amino acid sequence: CASSYHGPFDNEQFF.

V and J are TRBV28 and TRBJ2-1; D tentatively reads TRBD1 or TRBD2 (5 bases each). Germline-derived CDR1 and CDR2 are MDHEN and SYDVKM. V was pared by 2 bases and J by 14 bases, with 13 bases between. This CDR3 region has 12 residues. CDR3 in amino acids: CASSLDSGTEFF. The DNA for the CDR3 is TGTGCCAGCAGTTTAGATTCTGGGACGGAGTTCTTC.

This clonotype was observed many times. The chain couples TRBV6-1 to TRBJ1-2, with a tentative D call TRBD1 (6 bases). The V and J ends lost 1 base and 7 bases respectively, with 13 bases between them. CDR1 MNHNS and CDR2 SASEGT come from the germline V gene. The CDR3 loop spans 14 amino acids. DNA for the CDR3: TGTGCCAGCAGTGAAGGAGGGGGATCGAGTGGCTACACCTTC. Translation: CASSEGGGSSGYTF.

This clonotype was seen at least ten times. The chain employs TRBV6-1 and TRBJ2-2, with a possible D match to TRBD2 (6 bases). Between the trimmed V and J ends, which lost 6 bases and 1 base, there was a span of 15 bases. This CDR3 contains 16 residues. Germline CDR1 is MNHNS and CDR2 is SASEGT. The CDR3 DNA sequence: TGTGCCAGCAGCGTTTCCTTAGCGGAGAACACCGGGGAGCTGTTTTTT. Translation gives CASSVSLAENTGELFF.

This clonotype appeared many times. The chain has TRBV29-1 and TRBJ2-3; 8 positions match TRBD1. The trim removed 4 bases at V and 1 base at J, leaving 4 bases unmatched. Germline CDR1 SQVTM, CDR2 ANQGSEA. This CDR3 is built from 14 residues. CDR3 nucleotide sequence: TGCAGCGTTGCAGGGGGCGCCGGCACAGATACGCAGTATTTT. This translates into CSVAGGAGTDTQYF.

This clonotype has a count of ten or more. The chain carries TRBV5-1 and TRBJ1-1; D may be TRBD1 (6 bases). The germline gives CDR1 SGHRS, CDR2 YFSETQ. Trimming pared 0 bases from V and 1 base from J, leaving 13 bases between. This CDR3 region has 16 residues. The CDR3 loop reads CASSLVRGHGNTEAFF. The CDR3 DNA reads TGCGCCAGCAGCTTGGTTCGGGGGCACGGGAACACTGAAGCTTTCTTT.

This clonotype was observed a handful of times. One base away lies a much larger clone, so this may be a sequencing read error. The CDR3 nucleotides are TGCACCAGCTCGGTAGGGGGACAGAGTTCCTACGAGCAGTACTTC. This sequence encodes CTSSVGGQSSYEQYF. The J gene is TRBJ2-7, the V gene TRBV5-1; 7 bases are shared with TRBD1. Germline-derived CDR1 and CDR2 are SGHRS and YFSETQ. This CDR3 has 15 residues.

In its sample, this clonotype was seen many times. The chain carries TRBV27 and TRBJ1-1; no definite D call. The V gene lost 1 base and the J gene lost 1 base, with 4 bases spanning the gap. Germline CDR1 reads MNHEY; CDR2 reads SMNVEV (reference sequence). There are 13 residues in the CDR3. The CDR3 DNA is TGTGCCAGCAGTTTATATACGAACACTGAAGCTTTCTTT. Translated: CASSLYTNTEAFF.

This clonotype was recorded many times. The chain joins TRBV28 to TRBJ1-1; D remains unclear. The V end lost 3 bases, the J end lost 5 bases, and 7 bases lay between the germline ends. The CDR3 is 12 residues long. Germline loops: CDR1 MDHEN, CDR2 SYDVKM. In DNA, the CDR3 is TGTGCCAGCAGTTTCGGAGAAACTGAAGCTTTCTTT. Amino acids: CASSFGETEAFF.

This clonotype occurred many times. V is TRBV7-9 and J is TRBJ2-1, with D perhaps given as TRBD1 or TRBD2 (5 bases each). The germline V gene encodes CDR1 SEHNR and CDR2 FQNEAQ (reference sequence). The CDR3 totals 16 residues. V shed 5 bases and J shed 4 bases, with 18 bases lying between them. The CDR3 bases are TGTGCCAGCAGCCCCGGGACCAACGAATATTACAATGAGCAGTTCTTC. Residues: CASSPGTNEYYNEQFF.

This clonotype appeared many times. This chain uses TRBV2 with TRBJ2-5, with 7 bases that match TRBD1. The CDR3 spans 14 residues. V was pared by 4 bases and J by 5 bases, with 7 bases of the junction left unmatched. CDR1 is SNHLY and CDR2 is FYNNEI in the germline V gene. The CDR3 nucleotides read TGTGCCAGCAGTGGCACAGGGGAGCGGGAGACCCAGTACTTC. The encoded protein is CASSGTGERETQYF.